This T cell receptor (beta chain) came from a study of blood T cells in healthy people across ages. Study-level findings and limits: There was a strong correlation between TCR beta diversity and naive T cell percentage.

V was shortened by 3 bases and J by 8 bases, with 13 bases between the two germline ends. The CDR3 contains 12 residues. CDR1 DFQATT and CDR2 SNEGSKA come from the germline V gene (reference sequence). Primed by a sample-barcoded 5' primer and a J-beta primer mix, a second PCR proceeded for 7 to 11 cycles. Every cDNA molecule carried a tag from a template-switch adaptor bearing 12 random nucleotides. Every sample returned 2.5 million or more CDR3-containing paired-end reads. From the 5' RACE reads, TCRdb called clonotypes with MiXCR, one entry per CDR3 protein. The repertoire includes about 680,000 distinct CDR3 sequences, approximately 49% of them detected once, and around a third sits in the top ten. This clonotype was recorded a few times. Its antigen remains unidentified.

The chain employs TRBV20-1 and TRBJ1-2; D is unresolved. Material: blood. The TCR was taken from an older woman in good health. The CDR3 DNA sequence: TGCAGTGCTAGGAAGACCCACGGAGGCTACACCTTC. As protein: CSARKTHGGYTF.